This entry features one T cell receptor beta chain sequence. This entry comes from a study of blood T cell repertoires in COVID-19. About the research overall: Acute and convalescent COVID-19 samples came from the United States, Italy and Spain. In each case, the material was cDNA or gDNA derived from T cells, B-cell-depleted T cells, or PBMCs.

Per the original data handling: Reference gene primer amplification gave estimated nucleated cell counts. Produced via immunoSEQ multiplex PCR; TCRdb's table is partial and in-frame only. That table is the source of V, J and clone size, and D and trimming were worked out from the DNA. Of 150,000 to 200,000 clones listed, roughly three quarters are singletons. This receptor was obtained from a man aged 55 to 70 with active or convalescent COVID-19. The sequencing sample was made of peripheral blood.

The CDR3 bases are TGTGCCAGCAGTGAACAGGGGGCGTTTGTAGATACGCAGTATTTT. Translation: CASSEQGAFVDTQYF. J is TRBJ2-3 and V is TRBV28; 9 bases map to TRBD1. Per germline, CDR1 MDHEN and CDR2 SYDVKM. Trimming removed 5 bases from V and 5 bases from J; junction bases left unmatched: 8. The CDR3 is 15 amino acids.